A single sample is the source of the 27 T cell receptor beta chains below, sequenced in a study of shared clonotypes between healthy human individuals (dated by TCRdb to the early 2020s). Library creation used the immunoSEQ multiplex PCR assay. In its TCRdb copy, this immuneACCESS table keeps in-frame sequences only and misses some clones. Where compared with another copy, unresolved V genes explain less than half of these, and the others have no known cause. Within this sample are about 680,000 clones, with approximately 75% of them counted one time only. The top ten constitute roughly 1.8% of the sample. The material sequenced was memory CD4+ T cells sorted from blood. This specimen's cell subset or site label, interpreted: CD45RA-negative fraction. Receptor source: a woman aged 25-40 years in good health.

This clone was counted a few times. The chain couples TRBV6-6 to TRBJ2-7, with 12 bases matching TRBD2. Germline assignment: CDR1 MNHNY and CDR2 SVGAGI (reference sequence). The CDR3 spans 15 residues. V shed 6 bases, J shed 6 bases, and the junction held 9 bases outside the gene matches. For the CDR3, the DNA is TGTGCCAGCAGCCTGACTAGCGGGGGATCTGTCGAGCAGTACTTC. Its translation is CASSLTSGGSVEQYF.

CDR3 in amino acids: CAWRVLRGRGGTDTQYF. The DNA of the CDR3 is TGTGCCTGGAGGGTTCTCCGCGGGAGAGGCGGCACAGATACGCAGTATTTT. The rearrangement joins TRBV30 to TRBJ2-3; TRBD2 agrees at 7 bases. The CDR3 totals 17 residues. Germline V lookup: CDR1 GTSNPN, CDR2 SVGIG (reference sequence). V dropped 3 bases and J dropped 1; count of bases not matched to a gene: 13.

In this sample, this clone turned up once. Other DNA sequences from this sample encode an identical CDR3 as well. This sequence joins TRBV2 and TRBJ2-1, with D perhaps TRBD2 (5 bases). This CDR3 contains 14 residues. Germline CDR1 SNHLY, CDR2 FYNNEI. Trimming stripped 4 bases from V and 1 base from J, with 8 bases between. CDR3 coding DNA: TGTGCCAGCAGTGGTCTAGCATCCTACAATGAGCAGTTCTTC. Protein product: CASSGLASYNEQFF.

On this clone itself: The same CDR3 also results from other DNA sequences found in this sample. The chain uses TRBV10-3 and TRBJ1-4; 7 bases are a match to TRBD1. The CDR3 contains 13 residues. The J segment lost 7 bases and the V segment lost 8 bases, leaving 7 bases of the junction unmatched. Germline V gene data show CDR1 as ENHRY and CDR2 as SYGVKD. This CDR3 is CAIGAGGSEKLFF. In nucleotides, the CDR3 is TGTGCCATCGGGGCAGGGGGGAGTGAAAAACTGTTTTTT.

This clone was recorded at least ten times. The sample holds other DNA sequences that translate to the same CDR3. V is TRBV2 and J is TRBJ2-1; 8 positions agree with TRBD2. Germline trimming cut 7 bases from V and 0 bases from J; bases unmatched to any gene: 5. Germline assignment: CDR1 SNHLY and CDR2 FYNNEI. This CDR3 spans 15 amino acids. The CDR3 coding sequence is TGTGCCAGCACCCTAAGCGGGAGCTCCTACAATGAGCAGTTCTTC. It is translated as CASTLSGSSYNEQFF.

The chain recombines TRBV19 with TRBJ1-5; D is unresolved. CDR3 length: 15 residues. The V gene lost 6 bases and the J gene lost 4 bases, with 16 bases spanning the gap. Germline V lookup: CDR1 LNHDA, CDR2 SQIVND (reference sequence). The CDR3 reads CASSIPPPGNQPQHF. CDR3 in DNA: TGTGCCAGTAGCATCCCTCCACCAGGTAATCAGCCCCAGCATTTT.

A few counts support this clone. The chain has TRBV29-1 and TRBJ2-3, with D unclear. Trimming left V 7 bases short and J 7 bases short, with 21 bases between. CDR1 and CDR2 (germline): SQVTM, ANQGSEA. There are 14 residues in the CDR3. The CDR3 is CSASQFSGSNTQYF. CDR3 nucleotide sequence: TGCAGCGCCTCACAGTTCTCCGGTTCGAATACGCAGTATTTT.

This clone was counted only a few times. This sample also contains other DNA sequences that code for the same CDR3. The chain links TRBV5-1 to TRBJ1-3; D might be TRBD1 (5 bases). CDR1 is SGHRS, CDR2 YFSETQ, per germline. The CDR3 contains 14 residues. V dropped 4 bases and J dropped 1 base, with 9 bases sitting between them. This CDR3 is CASSAGTSGNTIYF. CDR3 coding DNA: TGCGCCAGCAGCGCGGGGACTTCTGGAAACACCATATATTTT.

This clone was detected only once. The chain uses TRBV7-8 and TRBJ2-3; D is possibly TRBD2 (5 bases). V was clipped by 5 bases and J by 10 bases, with 19 bases between them. CDR3 length: 14 residues. From germline, CDR1 is SGHVS and CDR2 FQNEAQ. The CDR3 nucleotides are TGTGCCAGCAGCCCCGAGGGATCCGTACTATCGCAGTATTTT. This sequence encodes CASSPEGSVLSQYF.

The chain combines TRBV2 with TRBJ2-3, with D hard to call. Germline CDR1 SNHLY, CDR2 FYNNEI. CDR3 length: 11 amino acids. V was clipped by 4 bases and J by 5 bases, with 4 bases between them. This CDR3 is CASSAEDTQYF. The CDR3 DNA sequence: TGTGCCAGCAGTGCCGAAGATACGCAGTATTTT.

The gene calls are TRBV2 and TRBJ2-1; tentatively, D is TRBD1 or TRBD2 (5 bases each). Germline CDR1 and CDR2: SNHLY and FYNNEI. V gave up 8 bases and J gave up 2 bases, with 16 bases separating them. There are 15 residues in the CDR3. CDR3 residues: CASGKEGTAYNEQFF. The CDR3 DNA reads TGTGCCAGCGGTAAAGAGGGGACGGCCTACAATGAGCAGTTCTTC.

In regard to this clone: This likely traces to a read error, being one base from a far larger clone. The chain combines TRBV4-2 with TRBJ2-4; 8 nucleotides agree with TRBD2. Trimming cost V 5 bases and J 1 base; bases outside gene matches: 13. The germline CDR1 and CDR2 sequences are LGHNA and YNFKEQ. The CDR3 loop spans 18 amino acids. The CDR3 sequence is CASSEGGAGEGAKNIQYF. CDR3 in DNA: TGTGCCAGCAGCGAGGGGGGAGCGGGAGAGGGGGCCAAAAACATTCAGTACTTC.

The J gene is TRBJ2-4, the V gene TRBV2, with 7 bases fitting TRBD2. The CDR3 has 14 residues. After removal of 6 bases from V and 3 bases from J, the junction contained 5 bases not matched to a gene. Germline CDR1 reads SNHLY; CDR2 reads FYNNEI. This CDR3 is CASRPGTNKNIQYF. The CDR3 coding sequence is TGTGCCAGCAGGCCCGGGACTAACAAAAACATTCAGTACTTC.

On this clone: A read error may be the cause here, since a much bigger clone is one base away. The rearrangement uses TRBV7-6 and TRBJ2-7; D is possibly TRBD2 (6 bases). Trimming left V 5 bases short and J 6 bases short, with 8 bases between. The CDR3 contains 11 residues. Germline lookup yields CDR1 SGHVS and CDR2 FNYEAQ. CDR3 in amino acids: CASSAGGEQYF. The CDR3 DNA is TGTGCCAGCAGCGCCGGGGGCGAGCAGTACTTC. Variable domain in full (rest from reference TRBV7-6 and TRBJ2-7): GAGVSQSPRYKVTKRGQDVALRCDPISGHVSLYWYRQALGQGPEFLTYFNYEAQQDKSGLPNDRFSAERPEGSISTLTIQRTEQRDSAMYRCASSAGGEQYFGPGTRLTVT.

This clone has a handful of counts. The genes are TRBV27 and TRBJ1-5, with D possibly matching TRBD1 (6 bases). Trimming cost V 5 bases and J 5 bases, with 13 bases left between them. Germline V gene lookup returns CDR1 MNHEY and CDR2 SMNVEV (reference sequence). The CDR3 consists of 14 residues. DNA for the CDR3: TGTGCCAGCAGTCCGTACAGGGACCATCAGCCCCAGCATTTT. Its translation: CASSPYRDHQPQHF.

There are a few counts of this clone. The CDR3, as DNA: TGTGCCAGCAGCTTAAGACAGGGAATCTCTGGAAACACCATATATTTT. This translates into CASSLRQGISGNTIYF. The rearrangement links TRBV7-9 to TRBJ1-3; 7 bases match TRBD1. With 2 bases clipped from V and 0 bases from J, the junction kept 4 bases outside the gene matches. The CDR3 is 16 residues long. Germline CDR1 reads SEHNR; CDR2 reads FQNEAQ (reference sequence).

This sequence joins TRBV27 and TRBJ2-3; D unresolved. Per germline, CDR1 MNHEY and CDR2 SMNVEV (reference sequence). CDR3 length: 15 residues. Trimming cost V 0 bases and J 2 bases, with 9 bases left between them. The CDR3: CASSLSWQATDTQYF. The CDR3 coding sequence is TGTGCCAGCAGTTTATCGTGGCAAGCCACAGATACGCAGTATTTT.

The chain is built from TRBV7-8 and TRBJ2-3; TRBD2 matches 9 bases. The germline V gene encodes CDR1 SGHVS and CDR2 FQNEAQ. Trimming took 1 base from V and 4 from J; bases not matched to a gene: 12. This CDR3 has 18 amino acids. The chain's CDR3 is CASSLGSSGTVAPDTQYF. CDR3 sequence (DNA): TGTGCCAGCAGCTTAGGGTCTAGCGGGACGGTGGCTCCAGATACGCAGTATTTT.

The CDR3 bases are TGTGCCAGTAGTATCTTACAGGGAAATGAAAAACTGTTTTTT. It translates to CASSILQGNEKLFF. This chain connects TRBV19 to TRBJ1-4; D is possibly TRBD1 (6 bases). Germline V gives CDR1 LNHDA, CDR2 SQIVND (reference sequence). V gave up 3 bases and J gave up 5 bases, with 10 bases separating them. The CDR3 consists of 14 residues.

The chain uses TRBV27 and TRBJ1-2, with D hard to call. The CDR3 loop spans 13 amino acids. Trimming took off 4 bases at V and 3 bases at J, with 9 bases between the two ends. The germline V gene encodes CDR1 MNHEY and CDR2 SMNVEV (reference sequence). In DNA, the CDR3 is TGTGCCAGCAGTTCAGACCGGGACTATGGCTACACCTTC. It codes for CASSSDRDYGYTF.

This rearrangement joins TRBV11-2 to TRBJ2-7; D unclear. With 6 bases removed from V and 0 bases from J, the gap between germline ends came to 9 bases. CDR1 is SGHAT and CDR2 is FQNNGV in the germline V gene. This CDR3 spans 13 amino acids. Here the CDR3 reads CASRDVGSYEQYF. The CDR3, as DNA: TGTGCCAGCAGGGACGTTGGCTCCTACGAGCAGTACTTC.

This clone was seen a handful of times. V usage is TRBV5-1 and J usage is TRBJ2-2; possible D gene TRBD1, 7 bases. V was pared by 7 bases and J by 4 bases, with 14 bases between. This CDR3 contains 14 residues. The germline CDR1 and CDR2 sequences are SGHRS and YFSETQ. The CDR3 nucleotides are TGCGCCAGCCAGGGGGGTTCTAGCACCGGGGAGCTGTTTTTT. Its translation: CASQGGSSTGELFF.

The chain couples TRBV4-2 to TRBJ2-1, with D maybe TRBD2 (6 bases). Between the trimmed V and J ends, which lost 4 bases and 10 bases, there was a span of 17 bases. The CDR3 extends over 14 amino acids. Germline V gene sequence: CDR1 LGHNA, CDR2 YNFKEQ. CDR3 sequence: CASSPRSGGVEQFF. Written as DNA, the CDR3 is TGTGCCAGCAGCCCTCGAAGTGGAGGGGTCGAGCAGTTCTTC.

J is TRBJ1-4 and V is TRBV4-1; D gene uncertain. CDR1 is MGHRA, CDR2 YSYEKL, per germline. The CDR3 loop spans 15 amino acids. V shed 0 bases and J shed 4 bases, with 9 bases lying between them. As DNA, the CDR3 is TGCGCCAGCAGCCAAGATAGACTACTTAATGAAAAACTGTTTTTT. Amino acid sequence: CASSQDRLLNEKLFF.

This clone was seen at least ten times. The V and J genes are TRBV29-1 and TRBJ2-3; D is undetermined. CDR3 size: 14 residues. With 4 bases removed from V and 3 bases from J, the gap between germline ends came to 14 bases. Germline CDR1 is SQVTM and CDR2 is ANQGSEA. The DNA for the CDR3 is TGCAGCGTTGGTGTGACTTTCGCGACAGATACGCAGTATTTT. Amino acid sequence: CSVGVTFATDTQYF.

The chain recombines TRBV10-3 with TRBJ2-1; 8 bases align to TRBD2. The V segment lost 9 bases and the J segment 7 bases; nucleotides outside the gene matches: 8. The CDR3 extends over 13 amino acids. CDR1 and CDR2 (germline): ENHRY, SYGVKD. CDR3 bases: TGTGCCATAGGGGGGACTAGAGTGAATGAGCAGTTCTTC. Translation: CAIGGTRVNEQFF.

With regard to this clone: Other DNA sequences from this sample encode an identical CDR3 as well. The chain employs TRBV4-1 and TRBJ1-1, with D possibly TRBD1 on 5 matching bases. The CDR3 sequence is 11 residues long. The germline gives CDR1 MGHRA, CDR2 YSYEKL. CDR3 nucleotides: TGCGCTACCACAGGTGGCACTGAAGCTTTCTTT. Encoded protein: CATTGGTEAFF.